A single sample is the source of the 6 T cell receptor beta chains below, sequenced in a study of graft-versus-host responses after intestinal transplantation. Here immunoSEQ multiplex PCR was the method, and the copy in TCRdb shows in-frame clones only, minus some. The sample consists of approximately 90,000 clones, 80% to 95% of them appearing once. These receptors' antigens are unknown. The sequences come from unstimulated CD8+ T cells sorted from spleen or lymph node cells, collected before transplant. These receptor sequences come from a human donor who was the organ donor for an intestinal transplant.

The rearrangement uses TRBV27 and TRBJ2-1; no definite D call. V was clipped by 6 bases and J by 6 bases, with 15 bases between them. Germline CDR1 reads MNHEY; CDR2 reads SMNVEV (reference sequence). This CDR3 spans 14 amino acids. DNA for the CDR3: TGTGCCAGCAGCCCTGAAAGCAATGCCAATGAGCAGTTCTTC. It is translated as CASSPESNANEQFF.

The chain uses TRBV19 and TRBJ2-7; D remains ambiguous. CDR1 LNHDA and CDR2 SQIVND come from the germline V gene (reference sequence). The CDR3 has 13 residues. Trimming took off 5 bases at V and 0 bases at J, with 8 bases between the two ends. DNA of the CDR3: TGTGCCAGTAGTCCCAGCGACTCCTACGAGCAGTACTTC. This codes for CASSPSDSYEQYF. The whole variable domain, remainder taken from reference TRBV19 and TRBJ2-7, is DGGITQSPKYLFRKEGQNVTLSCEQNLNHDAMYWYRQDPGQGLRLIYYSQIVNDFQKGDIAEGYSVSREKKESFPLTVTSAQKNPTAFYLCASSPSDSYEQYFGPGTRLTVT.

V is TRBV19 and J is TRBJ2-5; 8 bases are shared with TRBD2. This CDR3 contains 16 residues. V was pared by 2 bases and J by 7 bases, with 12 bases of the junction left unmatched. Germline assignment: CDR1 LNHDA and CDR2 SQIVND (reference sequence). The CDR3 sequence: CASSILAGGAGGTQYF. The CDR3 region has the DNA TGTGCCAGTAGTATATTGGCGGGGGGCGCCGGTGGGACCCAGTACTTC. The variable domain in full, completed from reference TRBV19 and TRBJ2-5, reads DGGITQSPKYLFRKEGQNVTLSCEQNLNHDAMYWYRQDPGQGLRLIYYSQIVNDFQKGDIAEGYSVSREKKESFPLTVTSAQKNPTAFYLCASSILAGGAGGTQYFGPGTRLLVL.

The chain links TRBV5-5 to TRBJ2-7, with TRBD2 as a possible D gene (6 bases). The length of the CDR3 is 14 residues. The V end lost 2 bases, the J end lost 3 bases, and 12 bases lay between the germline ends. Germline V gene sequence: CDR1 SGHKS, CDR2 YYEKEE (reference sequence). CDR3 region: CASSLGGYLYEQYF. In DNA, the CDR3 is TGTGCCAGCAGCTTAGGAGGGTACCTCTACGAGCAGTACTTC. The complete variable domain, with remaining parts taken from reference TRBV5-5 and TRBJ2-7, reads DAGVTQSPTHLIKTRGQQVTLRCSPISGHKSVSWYQQVLGQGPQFIFQYYEKEERGRGNFPDRFSARQFPNYSSELNVNALLLGDSALYLCASSLGGYLYEQYFGPGTRLTVT.

The genes are TRBV2 and TRBJ2-2, with D maybe TRBD2 (6 bases). Germline V gene data show CDR1 as SNHLY and CDR2 as FYNNEI. V was trimmed by 4 bases and J by 4 bases, leaving 7 bases between them. The CDR3 totals 13 residues. This CDR3 reads CASSAGATGELFF. CDR3 coding DNA: TGTGCCAGCAGTGCGGGAGCCACCGGGGAGCTGTTTTTT. The variable domain in full, with the rest retrieved from reference TRBV2 and TRBJ2-2, is EPEVTQTPSHQVTQMGQEVILRCVPISNHLYFYWYRQILGQKVEFLVSFYNNEISEKSEIFDDQFSVERPDGSNFTLKIRSTKLEDSAMYFCASSAGATGELFFGEGSRLTVL.

The V call is TRBV6-5, the J call TRBJ2-3; 7 nucleotides match TRBD2. Germline CDR1 and CDR2: MNHEY and SVGAGI. The V segment lost 4 bases and the J segment 4 bases; nucleotides outside the gene matches: 8. This CDR3 contains 15 residues. The CDR3 here is CASSFGLGGADTQYF. DNA of the CDR3: TGTGCCAGCAGTTTCGGACTAGGAGGAGCAGATACGCAGTATTTT.